Shown below are 22 T cell receptor beta chains from a single sample sequenced in a study of shared clonotypes between healthy human individuals. Assay: immunoSEQ multiplex PCR; the TCRdb copy retains only in-frame clones and omits some. The sample lists roughly 680,000 clones, 55% to 80% occurring once. Input material: memory CD4+ T cells sorted from blood. The subset was: CD45RA-negative fraction. Receptors originate from a woman in her 30s in good health.

The chain has TRBV28 and TRBJ1-5, with 7 bases matching TRBD1. CDR1 is MDHEN, CDR2 SYDVKM, per germline. V shed 3 bases, J shed 3 bases, and the junction held 2 bases outside the gene matches. The CDR3 is 14 residues long. Here the CDR3 reads CASSFDRDNQPQHF. The CDR3 nucleotides are TGTGCCAGCAGTTTTGACAGGGACAATCAGCCCCAGCATTTT.

V and J are TRBV27 and TRBJ2-7; 9 positions match TRBD2. The trim removed 2 bases at V and 7 bases at J, leaving 9 bases unmatched. The CDR3 runs 15 residues. Germline values: CDR1 MNHEY, CDR2 SMNVEV (reference sequence). As DNA, the CDR3 is TGTGCCAGCAGTTTACGGGCTAGCGGGACGGATGAGCAGTACTTC. Protein product: CASSLRASGTDEQYF.

This clone was seen a handful of times. The chain is built from TRBV27 and TRBJ2-3; 10 positions agree with TRBD2. From germline, CDR1 is MNHEY and CDR2 SMNVEV (reference sequence). This CDR3 region has 15 residues. Germline trimming cut 3 bases from V and 1 base from J; bases unmatched to any gene: 1. The chain's CDR3 is CASSFLAGGTDTQYF. The CDR3, as DNA: TGTGCCAGCAGTTTCCTAGCGGGGGGCACAGATACGCAGTATTTT.

The rearrangement links TRBV19 to TRBJ1-2; no clear D. The V and J ends lost 3 bases and 6 bases respectively, with 17 bases between them. The CDR3 is made up of 15 amino acids. Germline CDR1 and CDR2: LNHDA and SQIVND (reference sequence). CDR3 sequence reads: CASSILDGWEDGYTF. The CDR3 DNA reads as TGTGCCAGTAGTATCCTTGACGGTTGGGAAGATGGCTACACCTTC.

This sequence joins TRBV7-9 and TRBJ2-3; 11 positions match TRBD2. Germline V CDR1 and CDR2: SEHNR, FQNEAQ (reference sequence). The CDR3 is 19 residues long. V gave up 4 bases and J gave up 0 bases; unmatched junction bases: 12. This CDR3 reads CASSYTPAGLAGSTDTQYF. The CDR3 DNA reads as TGTGCCAGCAGCTATACCCCCGCTGGACTAGCGGGTAGCACAGATACGCAGTATTTT.

This chain links TRBV6-5 with TRBJ2-7; no clear D gene. CDR1 MNHEY and CDR2 SVGAGI come from the germline V gene. V was cut by 5 bases and J by 3 bases, with 11 bases left in between. The CDR3 is made up of 13 amino acids. The CDR3 region has the DNA TGTGCCAGCAGTCTCGGCCACCTCTACGAGCAGTACTTC. Translation: CASSLGHLYEQYF.

This clone appeared many times. The rearrangement joins TRBV7-9 to TRBJ2-7; TRBD1 matches 7 bases. The V gene end was trimmed by 2 bases and the J gene end by 5 bases; junction bases not matched to a gene: 0. The CDR3 has 12 amino acids. Germline V CDR1 and CDR2: SEHNR, FQNEAQ (reference sequence). The CDR3 spells CASSLTGDEQYF. CDR3 sequence (DNA): TGTGCCAGCAGCTTAACAGGGGACGAGCAGTACTTC.

The chain couples TRBV5-1 to TRBJ2-1; D is possibly TRBD2 (5 bases). Germline V gene sequence: CDR1 SGHRS, CDR2 YFSETQ. V was trimmed by 2 bases and J by 1 base, leaving 10 bases between them. This CDR3 is built from 15 residues. CDR3 coding DNA: TGCGCCAGCAGCTTTGAGACGGGATCCTACAATGAGCAGTTCTTC. This codes for CASSFETGSYNEQFF.

V gene TRBV4-1 combines with J gene TRBJ2-1; 8 bases map to TRBD1. Germline V gene sequence: CDR1 MGHRA, CDR2 YSYEKL. The junction had 8 bases not matched to a gene; V was cut back by 3 bases and J by 4 bases. This CDR3 comprises 16 residues. The CDR3 DNA sequence: TGCGCCAGCAGCCAGGAGACAGGGGAATTTTACAATGAGCAGTTCTTC. Translated, it gives CASSQETGEFYNEQFF.

The rearrangement links TRBV14 to TRBJ1-1, with D unclear. This CDR3 has 13 residues. Trimming removed 1 base at V and 5 bases at J, with 8 bases between. Germline CDR1 is SGHDN and CDR2 is FVKESK. Written as DNA, the CDR3 is TGTGCCAGCAGCCAAGGAGGGTGGACTGAAGCTTTCTTT. This codes for CASSQGGWTEAFF.

The chain joins TRBV18 to TRBJ2-2; the match to TRBD2 covers 8 bases. CDR1 and CDR2 from the germline V gene are KGHSH and LQKENI. V shed 6 bases, J shed 3 bases, and the junction held 6 bases outside the gene matches. CDR3 length: 15 amino acids. The CDR3 sequence is CASSLLAADTGELFF. Here the CDR3 DNA reads TGTGCCAGCTCCTTACTAGCGGCCGACACCGGGGAGCTGTTTTTT.

This clone was counted only a few times. Other DNA sequences in the same sample also yield this CDR3. The chain is built from TRBV7-2 and TRBJ2-5; 9 nucleotides agree with TRBD1. CDR3 length: 14 amino acids. J was trimmed by 2 bases and V by 3 bases; bases with no gene match: 1. Germline CDR1 SGHTA, CDR2 FQGNSA. CDR3 DNA sequence: TGTGCCAGCAGCTTGGACAGGGGTCAAGAGACCCAGTACTTC. Amino acids: CASSLDRGQETQYF.

At least ten counts were recorded for this clone. The V gene is TRBV6-4, the J gene TRBJ2-6, with 8 bases that match TRBD1. The CDR3 covers 16 residues. Germline-derived CDR1 and CDR2 are MRHNA and SNTAGT. J was trimmed by 4 bases and V by 0 bases; bases with no gene match: 2. The CDR3 region has the DNA TGTGCCAGCAGTGACTCGACAGGGGCCGGGGCCAACGTCCTGACTTTC. Translation: CASSDSTGAGANVLTF.

In its sample, this clone was seen a few times. The J gene is TRBJ2-1, the V gene TRBV29-1; perhaps TRBD2 as D (6 bases). V was cut by 2 bases and J by 6 bases, with 11 bases left in between. The CDR3 is 13 amino acids. Per the germline V gene, CDR1 is SQVTM and CDR2 is ANQGSEA. In nucleotides, the CDR3 is TGCAGCGTTGAACGGGAGTTTGGCAATGAGCAGTTCTTC. This sequence encodes CSVEREFGNEQFF.

As for this clone: The junction departs from germline at one end; a sequencing error may be responsible. This CDR3 is CASSQDEGTNAEAFF. DNA for the CDR3: TGTGCCAGCAGCCAAGATGAGGGGACGAACGCTGAAGCTTTCTTT. The chain links TRBV4-2 to TRBJ1-1, with D possibly being TRBD1 (5 bases). The CDR3 contains 15 residues. Looked up from germline, CDR1 is LGHNA and CDR2 is YNFKEQ.

The V gene is TRBV19, the J gene TRBJ1-2; D not resolved. This CDR3 has 12 residues. CDR1 is LNHDA and CDR2 is SQIVND in the germline V gene (reference sequence). V was cut by 6 bases and J by 3 bases, with 8 bases left in between. The CDR3 region has the DNA TGTGCCAGTAGGGGCAGCTACTATGGCTACACCTTC. It codes for CASRGSYYGYTF.

The chain uses TRBV28 and TRBJ2-2; tentative D call: TRBD1 (6 bases). CDR1 and CDR2 (germline): MDHEN, SYDVKM. The CDR3 extends over 17 amino acids. The V end was cut by 3 bases, the J end by 3 bases, with 17 bases between. CDR3 coding DNA: TGTGCCAGCAGTTTGGTAGGGTTGGCAGGGGACACCGGGGAGCTGTTTTTT. Residues: CASSLVGLAGDTGELFF.

The chain employs TRBV4-1 and TRBJ1-3, with D maybe TRBD1 (6 bases). The CDR3 has 16 residues. Trimming took 5 bases from V and 1 from J, leaving 15 bases between them. Germline CDR1 MGHRA, CDR2 YSYEKL. The CDR3 spells CASSSLQGASGNTIYF. The CDR3 nucleotides read TGCGCCAGCAGCTCCCTACAGGGAGCTTCTGGAAACACCATATATTTT.

This chain connects TRBV7-9 to TRBJ1-2, with 9 bases aligning to TRBD1. Trimming took 1 base from V and 6 from J; bases not matched to a gene: 0. This CDR3 spans 13 amino acids. The germline CDR1 and CDR2 sequences are SEHNR and FQNEAQ (reference sequence). CDR3 protein: CASSLGTGDGYTF. The CDR3 DNA reads TGTGCCAGCAGCTTAGGGACAGGGGATGGCTACACCTTC. The full variable domain, completed using reference TRBV7-9 and TRBJ1-2, is DTGVSQNPRHKITKRGQNVTFRCDPISEHNRLYWYRQTLGQGPEFLTYFQNEAQLEKSRLLSDRFSAERPKGSFSTLEIQRTEQGDSAMYLCASSLGTGDGYTFGSGTRLTVV.

The CDR3 here is CASSFRTRTDNEQFF. Written as DNA, the CDR3 is TGTGCCAGCAGCTTCCGGACCCGGACAGACAATGAGCAGTTCTTC. This chain uses TRBV11-2 with TRBJ2-1; D perhaps matches TRBD1 (6 bases). V was shortened by 3 bases and J by 5 bases, with 14 bases between the two germline ends. The germline V gene has CDR1 SGHAT and CDR2 FQNNGV. The CDR3 spans 15 residues.

This chain links TRBV19 with TRBJ2-7, with D possibly matching TRBD1 (5 bases). Trimming cost V 4 bases and J 7 bases, with 17 bases left between them. The CDR3 is made up of 14 amino acids. Looked up from germline, CDR1 is LNHDA and CDR2 is SQIVND (reference sequence). CDR3 bases: TGTGCCAGTAGTACCGACAGAACCCGCCTGGAGCAGTACTTC. Translated: CASSTDRTRLEQYF.

V gene TRBV30 combines with J gene TRBJ1-6; D uncertain. Trimming took off 0 bases at V and 10 bases at J, with 13 bases between the two ends. CDR3 length: 14 residues. Germline loops: CDR1 GTSNPN, CDR2 SVGIG (reference sequence). The CDR3 is CAWSVGQPGSPLHF. The CDR3 DNA reads TGTGCCTGGAGTGTCGGGCAGCCGGGCTCACCCCTCCACTTT.